Listed below are T cell receptor beta chains from one sample, sequenced in a study of T cell changes during pregnancy in multiple sclerosis. Here immunoSEQ multiplex PCR was the method, and the copy in TCRdb shows in-frame clones only, minus some. The sample has about 75,000 clones; nearly 95% are singletons. Sample: CD4+ T cells from peripheral blood mononuclear cells, taken after pregnancy. The receptors derive from a female donor with multiple sclerosis, enrolled in a pregnancy study. Both conserved end residues are part of each CDR3. A D gene is named only where the DNA matches it firmly. Size tells how often a clone was seen (once, few, many) or the class of an expanded clone, and some rows leave it out.

D,J,size,V,CDR3,DNA
.,TRBJ1-1,.,TRBV6-5,CASRSGAEAFF,TGTGCCAGCCGTTCGGGGGCTGAAGCTTTCTTT
TRBD1,TRBJ2-7,.,TRBV12-5,CASGLVPPGQVLSSYEQYF,TGTGCTAGTGGTTTGGTACCCCCCGGACAGGTCTTGAGCTCCTACGAGCAGTACTTC
.,TRBJ1-4,.,TRBV19,CASSRGNSGEKLFF,TGTGCCAGTAGTAGGGGCAACTCGGGTGAAAAACTGTTTTTT
.,TRBJ1-1,.,TRBV6-1,CASTASRGNTEAFF,TGTGCCAGCACGGCATCAAGGGGGAACACTGAAGCTTTCTTT
TRBD2,TRBJ2-7,.,TRBV6-6,CASRAGTSGAGEQYF,TGTGCCAGCAGGGCCGGGACTAGCGGGGCCGGAGAGCAGTACTTC
.,TRBJ1-3,.,TRBV27,CASRFAAGNTIYF,TGTGCCAGCAGATTCGCCGCGGGAAACACCATATATTTT
.,TRBJ2-3,.,TRBV30,CAWSSGDTQYF,TGTGCCTGGAGCAGCGGAGATACGCAGTATTTT
.,TRBJ1-2,.,TRBV19,CASSPGGANYGYTF,TGTGCCAGTAGTCCGGGAGGGGCTAACTATGGCTACACCTTC
.,TRBJ1-5,.,TRBV30,CAWSWTGDSNQPQHF,TGTGCCTGGAGTTGGACTGGGGATAGCAATCAGCCCCAGCATTTT
.,TRBJ1-4,.,TRBV5-5,CASSALQGEKLFF,TGTGCCAGCAGCGCTCTCCAGGGTGAAAAACTGTTTTTT
TRBD2,TRBJ2-3,.,TRBV18,CASSPTSGTSTDTQYF,TGTGCCAGCTCACCGACTAGCGGGACTAGCACAGATACGCAGTATTTT
.,TRBJ2-1,.,TRBV27,CASSPIGTGVYNEQFF,TGTGCCAGCAGTCCCATAGGTACGGGAGTCTACAATGAGCAGTTCTTC
.,TRBJ2-7,.,TRBV5-1,CASSADRIYYEQYF,TGCGCCAGCAGCGCCGACAGGATTTACTACGAGCAGTACTTC
.,TRBJ2-1,.,TRBV29-1,CSVVQRLLYNEQFF,TGCAGCGTTGTTCAGCGATTACTCTACAATGAGCAGTTCTTC
TRBD1,TRBJ2-4,.,TRBV5-8,CASSWGQILAKNIQYF,TGTGCCAGCAGCTGGGGACAGATCCTAGCCAAAAACATTCAGTACTTC
TRBD2,TRBJ2-1,.,TRBV19,CASSMGLAGVNEQFF,TGTGCCAGTAGTATGGGACTAGCGGGAGTTAATGAGCAGTTCTTC
TRBD1,TRBJ1-2,once,TRBV27,CASSPFRSADRGSGYYGYTF,TGTGCCAGCAGTCCTTTCAGGTCTGCTGACAGGGGGTCGGGGTACTATGGCTACACCTTC
.,TRBJ1-2,.,TRBV6-5,CASRHGGAQGSGYTF,TGTGCCAGCCGACACGGGGGGGCCCAGGGGTCTGGCTACACCTTC
.,TRBJ2-4,.,TRBV29-1,CSVGSGSKNIQYF,TGCAGCGTTGGAAGCGGGTCCAAAAACATTCAGTACTTC
TRBD2,TRBJ2-7,.,TRBV13,CASSHEPMGLSDYEQYF,TGTGCCAGCAGCCACGAACCCATGGGACTATCAGACTACGAGCAGTACTTC
TRBD2,TRBJ2-3,.,TRBV6-6,CASSYSLAGDTQYF,TGTGCCAGCAGTTACTCACTAGCGGGAGATACGCAGTATTTT
.,TRBJ2-5,.,TRBV15,CATSRDPPAQETQYF,TGTGCCACCAGCAGAGACCCCCCAGCGCAGGAGACCCAGTACTTC
.,TRBJ1-5,.,TRBV18,CASSPPPRGPHQPQHF,TGTGCCAGCTCACCACCCCCCAGGGGCCCCCATCAGCCCCAGCATTTT
TRBD2,TRBJ2-7,once,TRBV19,CASSITSGYEQYF,TGTGCCAGTAGTATTACTAGCGGGTACGAGCAGTACTTC
.,TRBJ1-3,.,TRBV6-6,CAGGGGNTIYF,TGTGCCGGCGGGGGGGGAAACACCATATATTTT
.,TRBJ2-1,.,TRBV7-9,CASSADYNEQFF,TGTGCCAGCAGCGCGGACTACAATGAGCAGTTCTTC
TRBD1,TRBJ2-7,.,TRBV5-6,CASSSRGSSYEQYF,TGTGCCAGCAGCTCCAGGGGGAGCTCCTACGAGCAGTACTTC